The clone carrying this TCR beta chain was counted a few times. The sample comes from a study of blood T cell repertoires in COVID-19. Study context: Sites in the United States, Italy and Spain provided acute and convalescent COVID-19 samples.

Original methodology: Amplification from reference gene primers served as the basis for estimated nucleated cell counts. Assay used: immunoSEQ multiplex PCR; TCRdb lists only in-frame clones, some missing. V, J and clone size reflect that table, while D and trimming were determined from the DNA. Altogether 140,000 to 150,000 clones are present, 81% being singletons, with the ten largest covering roughly 8%. Germline V CDR1 and CDR2: SGHDT, YYEEEE. Trimming shortened V by 1 base and J by 10 bases, and 15 bases separated the two germline ends. This CDR3 spans 15 amino acids. The clonotype originates from a human donor in a cohort sampled during active COVID-19. Material: peripheral blood. The J gene is TRBJ1-6, the V gene TRBV5-6; no firm D call. CDR3 protein: CASSLPEGGMSPLHF. In nucleotides, the CDR3 is TGTGCCAGCAGCTTGCCCGAGGGCGGCATGTCACCCCTCCACTTT.